This TCR beta chain was observed in a study of molecular identifiers for immune sequencing clone quantification. The study's findings and limits: For effector cells, clones above 20 RNA copies held over 97% of molecules; for naive cells, under 1%.

Germline V gene lookup returns CDR1 SGHDT and CDR2 YYEEEE. V was shortened by 3 bases and J by 8 bases, with 16 bases between the two germline ends. The CDR3 totals 14 residues. Bulk TCR libraries used previously described methods and listed TCR primers. Using its own MiXCR run on the PCR reads, TCRdb lists one record per CDR3 protein. The table has about 320,000 distinct CDR3 sequences, around 21% seen once. It was from around 20,000 to 1,000,000 sorted cells, with 10%, 30% or 50% RNA, that naive CD8 libraries came. A CD8+CD4-CCR7+CD45RA+ gate was used to sort naive CD8 T cells. This clonotype was detected ten times or more. Its antigen is not identified.

V gene TRBV5-6 combines with J gene TRBJ2-3; D not resolved. The sequenced sample was naive CD8+ T cells from blood, with Jurkat cell RNA spiked in. Stated subset: FACS-sorted CD8+CD4-CCR7+CD45RA+ naive T cells. This receptor was taken from a human donor in good health. Some libraries in this study had Jurkat cell RNA spiked in. CDR3 coding DNA: TGTGCCAGCAGCTCCTCCCCGGCGGCACGTACGCAGTATTTT. It encodes CASSSSPAARTQYF. Full variable domain (remainder filled in from reference TRBV5-6 and TRBJ2-3): DAGVTQSPTHLIKTRGQQVTLRCSPKSGHDTVSWYQQALGQGPQFIFQYYEEEERQRGNFPDRFSGHQFPNYSSELNVNALLLGDSALYLCASSSSPAARTQYFGPGTRLTVL.